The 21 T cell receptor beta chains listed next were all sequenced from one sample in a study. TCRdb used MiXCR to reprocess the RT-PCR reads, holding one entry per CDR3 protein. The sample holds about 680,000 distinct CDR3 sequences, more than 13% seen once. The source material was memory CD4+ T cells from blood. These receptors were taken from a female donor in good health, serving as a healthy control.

CDR3 region: CASSRGQGATDIQYF. The CDR3, as DNA: TGCGCCAGCAGCCGAGGACAGGGGGCAACGGACATTCAGTACTTC. V and J are TRBV4-1 and TRBJ2-4, with 11 bases aligning to TRBD1. Germline V CDR1 and CDR2: MGHRA, YSYEKL. This CDR3 contains 15 residues. Unmatched junction bases numbered 7, after V lost 4 bases and J lost 8 bases.

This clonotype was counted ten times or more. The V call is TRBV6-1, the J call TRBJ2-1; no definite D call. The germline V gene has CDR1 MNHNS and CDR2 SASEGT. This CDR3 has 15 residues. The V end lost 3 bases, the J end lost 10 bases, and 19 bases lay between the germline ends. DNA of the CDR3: TGTGCCAGCAGTGACTCTAGTAGGTCTGTGGGGGAGCAGTTCTTC. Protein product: CASSDSSRSVGEQFF.

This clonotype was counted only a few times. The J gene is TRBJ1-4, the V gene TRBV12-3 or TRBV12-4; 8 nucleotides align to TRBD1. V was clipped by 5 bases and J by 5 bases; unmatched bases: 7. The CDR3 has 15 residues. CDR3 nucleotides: TGTGCCAGCAGTACCCGGACAGGGAAAAATGAAAAACTGTTTTTT. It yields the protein CASSTRTGKNEKLFF.

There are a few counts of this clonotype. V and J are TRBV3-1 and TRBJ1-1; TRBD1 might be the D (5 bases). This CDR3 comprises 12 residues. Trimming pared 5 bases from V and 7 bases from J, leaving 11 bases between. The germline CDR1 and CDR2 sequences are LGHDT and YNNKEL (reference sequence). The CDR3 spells CASSSQGHEAFF. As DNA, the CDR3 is TGTGCCAGCAGCTCCCAGGGCCATGAAGCTTTCTTT.

CDR3 sequence: CATSKLARDQPQHF. The CDR3 bases are TGTGCCACCAGCAAACTAGCGAGAGATCAGCCCCAGCATTTT. V is TRBV15 and J is TRBJ1-5; D unclear. Per the germline V gene, CDR1 is LNHNV and CDR2 is YYDKDF (reference sequence). The CDR3 covers 14 residues. The V gene lost 4 bases and the J gene lost 5 bases, with 12 bases spanning the gap.

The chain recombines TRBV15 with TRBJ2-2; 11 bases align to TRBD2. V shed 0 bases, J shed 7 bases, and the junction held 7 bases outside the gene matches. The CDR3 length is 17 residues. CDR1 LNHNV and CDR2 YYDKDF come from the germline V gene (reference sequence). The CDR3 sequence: CATSRDHLAGGLGELFF. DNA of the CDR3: TGTGCCACCAGCAGAGATCATCTAGCGGGAGGTCTCGGGGAGCTGTTTTTT.

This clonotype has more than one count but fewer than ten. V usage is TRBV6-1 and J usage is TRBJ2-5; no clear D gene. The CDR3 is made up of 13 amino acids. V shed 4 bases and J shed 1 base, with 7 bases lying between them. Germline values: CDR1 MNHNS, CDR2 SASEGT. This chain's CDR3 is CASSGGIQETQYF. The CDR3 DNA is TGTGCCAGCAGTGGTGGCATCCAAGAGACCCAGTACTTC.

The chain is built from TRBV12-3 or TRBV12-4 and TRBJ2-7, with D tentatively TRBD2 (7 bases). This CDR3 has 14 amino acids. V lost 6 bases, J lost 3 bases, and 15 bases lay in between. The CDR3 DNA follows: TGTGCCAGCAGATCCGAGGGGGACTACTACGAGCAGTACTTC. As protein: CASRSEGDYYEQYF.

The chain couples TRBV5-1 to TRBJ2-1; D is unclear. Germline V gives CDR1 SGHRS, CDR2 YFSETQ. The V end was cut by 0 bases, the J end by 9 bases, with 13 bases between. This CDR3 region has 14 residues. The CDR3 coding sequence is TGCGCCAGCAGCTTGGAGGCACCATTCGGTGAGCAGTTCTTC. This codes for CASSLEAPFGEQFF.

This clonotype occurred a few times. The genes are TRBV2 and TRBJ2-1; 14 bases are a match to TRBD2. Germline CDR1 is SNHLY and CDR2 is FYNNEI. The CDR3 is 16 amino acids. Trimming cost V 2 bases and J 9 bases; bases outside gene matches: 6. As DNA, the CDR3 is TGTGCCAGCAGTGAACAGAAAGGGACTAGCGGGAGTGAGCAGTTCTTC. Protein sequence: CASSEQKGTSGSEQFF.

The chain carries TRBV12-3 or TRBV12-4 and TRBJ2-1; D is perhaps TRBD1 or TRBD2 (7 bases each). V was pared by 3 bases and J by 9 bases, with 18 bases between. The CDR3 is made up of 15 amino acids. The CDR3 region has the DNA TGTGCCAGCAGTTTCCTCAGGGGGGGTTTGGCTGAGCAGTTCTTC. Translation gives CASSFLRGGLAEQFF.

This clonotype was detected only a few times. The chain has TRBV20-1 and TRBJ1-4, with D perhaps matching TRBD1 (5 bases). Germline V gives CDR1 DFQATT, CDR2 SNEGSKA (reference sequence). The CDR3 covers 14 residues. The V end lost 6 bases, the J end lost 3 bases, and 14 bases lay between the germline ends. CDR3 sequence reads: CSAGGWAANEKLFF. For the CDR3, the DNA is TGCAGTGCCGGGGGGTGGGCGGCTAATGAAAAACTGTTTTTT.

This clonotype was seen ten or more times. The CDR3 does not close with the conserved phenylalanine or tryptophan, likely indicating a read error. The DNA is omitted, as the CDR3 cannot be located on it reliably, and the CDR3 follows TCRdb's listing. CDR3 region: CASSEGIRQPRTGLHL. The chain uses TRBV6-1 and TRBJ2-7; TRBD2, as called in the table, went unchecked against the DNA. The CDR3 length equals 16 residues, ends included. The germline V gene encodes CDR1 MNHNS and CDR2 SASEGT.

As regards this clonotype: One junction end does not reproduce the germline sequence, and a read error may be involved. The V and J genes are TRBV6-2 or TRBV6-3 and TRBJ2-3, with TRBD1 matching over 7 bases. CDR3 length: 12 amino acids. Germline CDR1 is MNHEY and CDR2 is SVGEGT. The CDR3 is CASSYGQAVGQF. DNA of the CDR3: TGTGCCAGCAGTTACGGACAGGCTGTAGGACAATTT.

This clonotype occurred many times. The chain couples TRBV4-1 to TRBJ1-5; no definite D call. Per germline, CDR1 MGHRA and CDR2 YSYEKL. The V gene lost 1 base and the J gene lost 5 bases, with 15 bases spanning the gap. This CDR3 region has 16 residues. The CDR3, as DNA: TGCGCCAGCAGCCAAGTGTCTCGGGGAAACGATCAGCCCCAGCATTTT. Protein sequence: CASSQVSRGNDQPQHF.

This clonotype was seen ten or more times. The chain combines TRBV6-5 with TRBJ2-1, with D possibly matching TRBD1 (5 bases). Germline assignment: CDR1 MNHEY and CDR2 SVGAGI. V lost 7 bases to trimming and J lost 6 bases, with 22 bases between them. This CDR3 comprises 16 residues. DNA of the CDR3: TGTGCCAGCACTACCTCAGGGTCCCAGACCGTCAATGAGCAGTTCTTC. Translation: CASTTSGSQTVNEQFF.

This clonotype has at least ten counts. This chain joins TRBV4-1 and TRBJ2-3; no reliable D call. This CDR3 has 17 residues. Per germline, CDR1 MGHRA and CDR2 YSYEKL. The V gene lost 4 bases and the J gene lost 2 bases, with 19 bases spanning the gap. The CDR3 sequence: CASSREFRQAPTDTQYF. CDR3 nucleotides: TGCGCCAGCAGCCGAGAGTTCCGGCAAGCCCCCACAGATACGCAGTATTTT.

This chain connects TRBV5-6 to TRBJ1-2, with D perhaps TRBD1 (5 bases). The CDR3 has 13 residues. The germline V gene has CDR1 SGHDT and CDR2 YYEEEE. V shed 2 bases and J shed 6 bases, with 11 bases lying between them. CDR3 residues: CASSFLQGDGYTF. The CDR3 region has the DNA TGTGCCAGCAGCTTCCTGCAGGGCGATGGCTACACCTTC. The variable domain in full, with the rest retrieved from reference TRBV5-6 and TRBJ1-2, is DAGVTQSPTHLIKTRGQQVTLRCSPKSGHDTVSWYQQALGQGPQFIFQYYEEEERQRGNFPDRFSGHQFPNYSSELNVNALLLGDSALYLCASSFLQGDGYTFGSGTRLTVV.

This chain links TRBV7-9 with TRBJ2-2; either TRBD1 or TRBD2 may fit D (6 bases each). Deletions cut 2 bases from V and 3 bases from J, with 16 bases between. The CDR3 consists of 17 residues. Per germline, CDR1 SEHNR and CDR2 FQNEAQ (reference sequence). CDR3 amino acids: CASSLFPGARYTGELFF. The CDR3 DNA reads TGTGCCAGCAGCTTATTTCCGGGGGCGCGGTACACCGGGGAGCTGTTTTTT.

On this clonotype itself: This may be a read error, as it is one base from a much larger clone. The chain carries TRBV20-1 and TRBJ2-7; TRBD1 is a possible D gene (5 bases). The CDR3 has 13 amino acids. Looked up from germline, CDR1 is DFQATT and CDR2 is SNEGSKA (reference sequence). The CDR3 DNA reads TGCAGTGGCCTAGACGACAGAAACTACAAGCAGTACTTC. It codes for CSGLDDRNYKQYF.

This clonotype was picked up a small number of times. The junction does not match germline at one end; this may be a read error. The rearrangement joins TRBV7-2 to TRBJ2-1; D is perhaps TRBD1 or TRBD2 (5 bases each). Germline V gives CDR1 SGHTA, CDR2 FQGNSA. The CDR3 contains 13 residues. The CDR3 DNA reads TGTGCCAGCAGCCTCGGAACGAGGGGAACTGAGGTCTTC. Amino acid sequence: CASSLGTRGTEVF.